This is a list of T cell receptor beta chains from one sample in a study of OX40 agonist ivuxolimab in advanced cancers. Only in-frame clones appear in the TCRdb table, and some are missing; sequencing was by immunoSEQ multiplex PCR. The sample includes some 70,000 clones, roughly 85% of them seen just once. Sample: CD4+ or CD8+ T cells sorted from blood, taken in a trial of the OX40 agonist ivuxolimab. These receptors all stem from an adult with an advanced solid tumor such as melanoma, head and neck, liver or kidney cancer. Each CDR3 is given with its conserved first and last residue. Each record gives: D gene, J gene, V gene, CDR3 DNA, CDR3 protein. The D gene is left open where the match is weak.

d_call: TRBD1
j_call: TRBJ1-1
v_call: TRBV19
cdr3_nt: TGTGCCAGTAGTATTGGCGGACAGGGATACACTGAAGCTTTCTTT
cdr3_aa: CASSIGGQGYTEAFF

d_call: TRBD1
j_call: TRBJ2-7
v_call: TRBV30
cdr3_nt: TGTGCCTGGAGTGCCGGAACGACAGGGCGGTGGGACGAGCAGTACTTC
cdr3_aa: CAWSAGTTGRWDEQYF

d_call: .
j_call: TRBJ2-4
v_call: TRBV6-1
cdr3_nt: TGTGCCAGCAGTGAGCGAATAGCCAAAAACATTCAGTACTTC
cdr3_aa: CASSERIAKNIQYF

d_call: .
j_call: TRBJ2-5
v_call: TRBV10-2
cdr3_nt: TGCGCCAGCAGTGGGGGACGGATACAAGAGACCCAGTACTTC
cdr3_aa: CASSGGRIQETQYF

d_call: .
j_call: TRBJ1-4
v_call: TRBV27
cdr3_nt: TGTGCCAGCAGTTTAAGGGGAGGTGCAACTAATGAAAAACTGTTTTTT
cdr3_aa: CASSLRGGATNEKLFF

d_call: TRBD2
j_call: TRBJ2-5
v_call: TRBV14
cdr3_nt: TGTGCCAGCAGCCAACTAGGACTAGATAGGGCCCAAGAGACCCAGTACTTC
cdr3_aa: CASSQLGLDRAQETQYF

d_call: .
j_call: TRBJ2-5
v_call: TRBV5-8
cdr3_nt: TGTGCCAGCAGCGTGGGAGGGGGGGAGACCCAGTACTTC
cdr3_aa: CASSVGGGETQYF

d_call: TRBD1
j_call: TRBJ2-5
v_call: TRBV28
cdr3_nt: TGTGCCACCTCTTCAGGGGGCCAAGAGACCCAGTACTTC
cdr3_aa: CATSSGGQETQYF

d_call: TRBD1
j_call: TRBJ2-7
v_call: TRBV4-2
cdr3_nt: TGTGCCAGCAGCCTCGGGACAGGGAGGAACGAGCAGTACTTC
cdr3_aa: CASSLGTGRNEQYF

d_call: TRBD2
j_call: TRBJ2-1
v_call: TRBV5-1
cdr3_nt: TGCGCCAGCGGTAGCGGGAGGGCCTTGAATGAGCAGTTCTTC
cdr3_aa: CASGSGRALNEQFF

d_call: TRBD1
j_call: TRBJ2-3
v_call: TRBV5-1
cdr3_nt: TGCGCCAGCAGCACGGATAGGACAGGAGTCACAGATACGCAGTATTTT
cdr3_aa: CASSTDRTGVTDTQYF

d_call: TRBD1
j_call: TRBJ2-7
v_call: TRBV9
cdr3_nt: TGTGCCAGCAGCGAGGGACAGAGCAACTCCTACGAGCAGTACTTC
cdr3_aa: CASSEGQSNSYEQYF

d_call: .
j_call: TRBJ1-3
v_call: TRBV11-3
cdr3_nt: TGTGCCAGCAGCCGGACCGGGGGCAACACCATATATTTT
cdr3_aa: CASSRTGGNTIYF